This entry features one T cell receptor beta chain sequence. From germline, CDR1 is MNHEY and CDR2 SVGAGI. CDR3 size: 14 residues. V lost 6 bases and J lost 6, with 15 bases in between. The sample belongs to a study of blood T cell repertoires in COVID-19. Across the whole study: The samples span acute and convalescent COVID-19 from the United States, Italy and Spain. Nucleic acid was either cDNA or gDNA, and it came from T cells, B-cell-depleted T cells, or PBMCs.

Methods used by the authors: Amplified reference gene primers provided the basis for estimating nucleated cell counts. Method: immunoSEQ multiplex PCR; TCRdb's copy keeps in-frame clones and lacks some. The V and J calls and clone size were taken over from that table, and D and trimming were inferred from the DNA. The sample consists of about 72,000 clones, around 86% of them appearing once. The source is a man aged 65 to 85 with active or convalescent COVID-19. The gene calls are TRBV6-5 and TRBJ1-5; a weak D match, TRBD1 (5 bases). The sequenced material came from peripheral blood. The CDR3: CASRLQGAGQPQHF. CDR3 nucleotide sequence: TGTGCCAGCAGGCTTCAGGGAGCGGGTCAGCCCCAGCATTTT.